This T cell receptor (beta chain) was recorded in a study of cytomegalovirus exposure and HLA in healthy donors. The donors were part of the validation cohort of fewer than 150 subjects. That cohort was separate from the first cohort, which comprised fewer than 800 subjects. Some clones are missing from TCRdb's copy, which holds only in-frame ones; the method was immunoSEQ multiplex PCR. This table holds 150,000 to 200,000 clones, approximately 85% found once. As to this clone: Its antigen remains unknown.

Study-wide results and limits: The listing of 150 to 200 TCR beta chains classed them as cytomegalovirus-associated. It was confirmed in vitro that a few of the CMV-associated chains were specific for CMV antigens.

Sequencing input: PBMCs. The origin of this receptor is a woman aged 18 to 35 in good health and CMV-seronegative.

The CDR3 region has the DNA TGTGCCAGCTCACCAGACAAGGCCTACGAGCAGTACTTC. Residues: CASSPDKAYEQYF. The V and J genes are TRBV18 and TRBJ2-7; no definite D call. Per germline, CDR1 KGHSH and CDR2 LQKENI. This CDR3 spans 13 amino acids. V was clipped by 2 bases and J by 2 bases, with 7 bases between them. Supplemented by reference TRBV18 and TRBJ2-7, the full variable domain reads NAGVMQNPRHLVRRRGQEARLRCSPMKGHSHVYWYRQLPEEGLKFMVYLQKENIIDESGMPKERFSAEFPKEGPSILRIQQVVRGDSAAYFCASSPDKAYEQYFGPGTRLTVT.